One T cell receptor beta chain is described in this entry. This CDR3 comprises 13 residues. With 6 bases removed from V and 3 bases from J, the gap between germline ends came to 11 bases. CDR1 and CDR2 from the germline V gene are MNHEY and SVGEGT. These data come from a study of blood T cell repertoires in COVID-19. Study-wide background: Samples taken during acute and convalescent COVID-19 were collected in the United States, Italy and Spain. Sample material is recorded as cDNA or gDNA derived from T cells, B-cell-depleted T cells, or PBMCs.

In the authors' methods: From reference gene primer amplification, estimates of nucleated cell counts were derived. Sequenced by immunoSEQ multiplex PCR; TCRdb stores in-frame clones only, minus some. Clone size and the V and J calls come from that table; the DNA yielded D and trimming. The data show about 170,000 clones, with roughly 84% seen just once and approximately 10% held by the top ten. Source material: peripheral blood. The chain is built from TRBV6-2 or TRBV6-3 and TRBJ1-1; no clear D. The receptor comes from a man between 65 and 85 years old with active or convalescent COVID-19. The CDR3 DNA reads TGTGCCAGCAGCGCCGACACCTACACTGAAGCTTTCTTT. Amino acid sequence: CASSADTYTEAFF.